This TCR beta chain originates from a study of blood T cell repertoires in COVID-19 (dated by TCRdb to the early 2020s). In the study overall: Samples covering the acute and convalescent phases of COVID-19 were provided by collaborators in the United States, Italy and Spain. The prospective study material was composed of cDNA or gDNA derived from T cells, B-cell-depleted T cells, or PBMCs. Subjects who had been exposed to COVID-19, were actively infected with it, or had recovered from it provided the deeply sampled blood TCRbeta repertoires that made up the dataset. The repertoires were released in a freely available public database meant as a resource for research on the immune response to SARS-CoV-2. Samples were obtained from the ongoing ImmuneRACE study (first 160 participants) and from approximately 1,200 subjects provided by 6 global collaborators. Nearly every sample came with metadata listing a de-identified subject ID, COVID-19 status, age in years and sex. HLA class I and class II types, where available, came from metadata supplied by the sample provider rather than from assay-based typing.

TCRbeta CDR3 regions were amplified from genomic DNA by means of the immunoSEQ Assay, a bias-controlled multiplex PCR. Under the source paper's analysis protocol: The number of nucleated cells in each sample was estimated from the amplification of reference gene primers within the assay. To quantify the absolute abundance of each unique TCRbeta CDR3 rearrangement, sequence reads were collapsed and filtered. For each sample, productive Simpson clonality was calculated by taking the square root of Simpson's diversity index across productive rearrangements. This is the immuneACCESS table as TCRdb keeps it, with only in-frame sequences that have V and J called. A part of the clones is gone; compared with another copy, unresolved V genes explain less than half, and the rest is unexplained. That table supplies the V and J calls and clone size; D and trimming were determined from the DNA. The sample data list 150,000 to 200,000 clones, and 80% to 90% of these were observed just once. About 8.6% of the sample goes to the ten largest clones.

On this clone itself: No antigen is known for it. No much larger clone exists at a distance of one base, and base qualities are not known.

The collaborating institutions used their own protocols to collect whole blood in K2EDTA tubes. For TCRbeta analysis, collaborators shipped samples as frozen whole blood, isolated PBMCs, or DNA extracted from either of those sample types. Overall results and qualifications from the work: The quantity of clinical and demographic metadata differed by source and by participant and was supplied without curation.

The CDR3 holds 15 amino acids from the cysteine to the phenylalanine. Kept here is only the CDR3 DNA, which spans 45 bases and is read in frame from base 1. Via the germline V gene, CDR1 is MNHEY and CDR2 SVGAGI. Trimming removed 6 bases from V and 5 bases from J; the gene matches leave 9 bases unexplained. This clonotype was sampled from a man aged 50 to 59 with active or convalescent COVID-19. The source material was peripheral blood. Rearrangement joined TRBV6-5 to TRBJ2-5, with TRBD2 identical over 10 junction bases. The CDR3 has the sequence CASRSLSGGEETQYF. The nucleotides read TGTGCCAGCAGAAGTTTAAGCGGGGGGGAGGAGACCCAGTACTTC.